Following are 31 T cell receptor beta chains from one sample sequenced in a study of T cell responses to AZD1222 COVID-19 vaccine. TCRdb keeps only in-frame clones here, not all; method: immunoSEQ multiplex PCR. The sample yields approximately 150,000 clones, roughly 93% seen once. The sequenced sample was peripheral blood, obtained 28 days after the second AZD1222 dose. The receptors derive from an adult who received the AZD1222 COVID-19 vaccine.

The chain recombines TRBV7-9 with TRBJ1-3, with D perhaps matching TRBD1 (6 bases). Germline V CDR1 and CDR2: SEHNR, FQNEAQ (reference sequence). The V end was cut by 5 bases, the J end by 2 bases, with 7 bases between. This CDR3 is 13 amino acids long. In nucleotides, the CDR3 is TGTGCCAGCAGCCGGACAGCTGGAAACACCATATATTTT. It translates to CASSRTAGNTIYF.

The J gene is TRBJ1-1, the V gene TRBV5-6; the match to TRBD1 covers 7 bases. Per germline, CDR1 SGHDT and CDR2 YYEEEE. V was pared by 4 bases and J by 2 bases, with 11 bases of the junction left unmatched. This CDR3 spans 16 amino acids. This chain's CDR3 is CASSQDRQPFNTEAFF. The CDR3 nucleotides are TGTGCCAGCAGCCAGGACAGGCAACCCTTCAACACTGAAGCTTTCTTT.

The chain is built from TRBV10-3 and TRBJ1-2; perhaps TRBD1 as D (6 bases). The CDR3 is 13 amino acids. Germline V gene sequence: CDR1 ENHRY, CDR2 SYGVKD. Trimming left V 2 bases short and J 4 bases short, with 8 bases between. The CDR3 reads CAISEDRTYGYTF. In DNA, the CDR3 is TGTGCCATCAGTGAGGACAGGACCTATGGCTACACCTTC.

The V call is TRBV6-1, the J call TRBJ1-6, with D perhaps matching TRBD1 (5 bases). V lost 0 bases and J 13 bases, leaving 16 bases between the germline ends. The CDR3 covers 15 residues. In germline, CDR1 is MNHNS, CDR2 SASEGT. CDR3: CASSEAEWGFTPLHF. The CDR3 region has the DNA TGTGCCAGCAGTGAAGCGGAGTGGGGGTTTACGCCCCTCCACTTT.

This clone occurred once. V usage is TRBV10-3 and J usage is TRBJ1-1; a possible D gene is TRBD1 (5 bases). The CDR3 runs 12 residues. The germline gives CDR1 ENHRY, CDR2 SYGVKD. The germline V and J ends were trimmed by 8 bases and 5 bases, with 12 bases remaining between them. The DNA of the CDR3 is TGTGCCATCGGGGCAGGGAATACTGAAGCTTTCTTT. Translation gives CAIGAGNTEAFF.

The genes are TRBV19 and TRBJ2-2; 8 bases map to TRBD1. V shed 6 bases and J 6 bases; nucleotides not matched to a gene: 9. This CDR3 is built from 15 residues. The germline gives CDR1 LNHDA, CDR2 SQIVND (reference sequence). CDR3 sequence reads: CASSQGAQGSGELFF. In DNA form, the CDR3 reads TGTGCCAGTAGCCAGGGGGCGCAAGGTTCCGGGGAGCTGTTTTTT. Filled out from reference TRBV19 and TRBJ2-2, the complete variable domain reads DGGITQSPKYLFRKEGQNVTLSCEQNLNHDAMYWYRQDPGQGLRLIYYSQIVNDFQKGDIAEGYSVSREKKESFPLTVTSAQKNPTAFYLCASSQGAQGSGELFFGEGSRLTVL.

The CDR3: CASSPGSNEKLFF. The CDR3 nucleotides read TGTGCCAGCTCACCAGGGTCCAATGAAAAACTGTTTTTT. The chain is built from TRBV18 and TRBJ1-4; D gene ambiguous. Trimming took 2 bases from V and 5 from J, leaving 6 bases between them. This CDR3 has 13 residues. Germline loops: CDR1 KGHSH, CDR2 LQKENI.

V and J are TRBV20-1 and TRBJ2-1; unclear D gene. V was pared by 3 bases and J by 1 base, with 1 base between. Germline V gives CDR1 DFQATT, CDR2 SNEGSKA (reference sequence). This CDR3 is built from 11 residues. CDR3 region: CSASSYNEQFF. The CDR3 nucleotides are TGCAGTGCTAGTTCCTACAATGAGCAGTTCTTC.

The CDR3 bases are TGTGCCAGCAGTCCCGTGGGTAGCGAGCAGTTCTTC. This gives the protein CASSPVGSEQFF. The J gene is TRBJ2-1, the V gene TRBV9; D unresolved. CDR1 SGDLS and CDR2 YYNGEE come from the germline V gene. This CDR3 is built from 12 residues. V lost 5 bases and J 10 bases, leaving 13 bases between the germline ends.

This clone was observed a handful of times. The genes are TRBV28 and TRBJ2-7; a weak D match, TRBD2 (5 bases). The CDR3 covers 13 residues. V lost 2 bases and J 6 bases, leaving 11 bases between the germline ends. CDR1 is MDHEN, CDR2 SYDVKM, per germline. The CDR3 loop reads CASSLAGASEQYF. The CDR3 bases are TGTGCCAGCAGTTTAGCGGGCGCGAGCGAGCAGTACTTC.

V usage is TRBV5-1 and J usage is TRBJ1-1; possibly TRBD1 for D (5 bases). Trimming shortened V by 4 bases and J by 1 base, and 20 bases separated the two germline ends. CDR3 length equals 17 residues. Germline-derived CDR1 and CDR2 are SGHRS and YFSETQ. The DNA of the CDR3 is TGCGCCAGCAGCGTCCAGGACTGGGGCGCGTCGAACACTGAAGCTTTCTTT. Translating gives CASSVQDWGASNTEAFF.

The rearrangement links TRBV19 to TRBJ2-2; D may match TRBD1 or TRBD2 (5 bases each). CDR3 length: 16 amino acids. Per the germline V gene, CDR1 is LNHDA and CDR2 is SQIVND (reference sequence). Trimming removed 7 bases at V and 1 base at J, with 16 bases between. Here the CDR3 DNA reads TGTGCCAGTAAAGTAACTCAGGGACGGAACACCGGGGAGCTGTTTTTT. This encodes CASKVTQGRNTGELFF.

The rearrangement links TRBV19 to TRBJ2-2; 12 bases are shared with TRBD2. CDR3 length: 15 amino acids. Germline V gives CDR1 LNHDA, CDR2 SQIVND (reference sequence). The trim removed 6 bases at V and 3 bases at J, leaving 2 bases unmatched. The CDR3 sequence: CASRRTSGDTGELFF. Here the CDR3 DNA reads TGTGCCAGTAGGCGGACTAGCGGGGACACCGGGGAGCTGTTTTTT.

The rearrangement links TRBV11-2 to TRBJ1-2; D may be TRBD1 (5 bases). The CDR3 is made up of 14 amino acids. The V end lost 0 bases, the J end lost 2 bases, and 7 bases lay between the germline ends. CDR1 and CDR2 from the germline V gene are SGHAT and FQNNGV. The CDR3 DNA sequence: TGTGCCAGCAGCTTAGAGGGGGTAAACTATGGCTACACCTTC. Translated: CASSLEGVNYGYTF.

This rearrangement joins TRBV19 to TRBJ2-5, with D unclear. Trimming removed 6 bases from V and 2 bases from J, with 13 bases in between. CDR1 and CDR2 (germline): LNHDA, SQIVND (reference sequence). The CDR3 extends over 14 amino acids. CDR3 amino acids: CASSVLGLQETQYF. CDR3 in DNA: TGTGCCAGTAGCGTATTAGGATTACAAGAGACCCAGTACTTC.

The V gene is TRBV19, the J gene TRBJ1-5, with D hard to call. The CDR3 is made up of 14 amino acids. V lost 3 bases and J 3 bases, leaving 9 bases between the germline ends. Germline-derived CDR1 and CDR2 are LNHDA and SQIVND (reference sequence). The CDR3 coding sequence is TGTGCCAGTAGTATCAAGTCGATCAATCAGCCCCAGCATTTT. Its protein product is CASSIKSINQPQHF.

This chain uses TRBV19 with TRBJ1-5; 7 positions match TRBD1. The CDR3 has 15 residues. Germline-derived CDR1 and CDR2 are LNHDA and SQIVND (reference sequence). With 5 bases clipped from V and 3 bases from J, the junction kept 7 bases outside the gene matches. CDR3 in DNA: TGTGCCAGTAGTCCGCAGGACAGGTTCAATCAGCCCCAGCATTTT. It encodes CASSPQDRFNQPQHF.

This chain connects TRBV9 to TRBJ2-1; a possible D gene is TRBD2 (5 bases). The CDR3 has 16 residues. Trimming removed 0 bases at V and 7 bases at J, with 17 bases between. Germline CDR1 and CDR2: SGDLS and YYNGEE. CDR3 protein: CASSVDSSFRGNEQFF. The CDR3 DNA follows: TGTGCCAGCAGCGTAGATTCTAGCTTCCGAGGTAATGAGCAGTTCTTC. The variable domain in full, completed from reference TRBV9 and TRBJ2-1, reads DSGVTQTPKHLITATGQRVTLRCSPRSGDLSVYWYQQSLDQGLQFLIQYYNGEERAKGNILERFSAQQFPDLHSELNLSSLELGDSALYFCASSVDSSFRGNEQFFGPGTRLTVL.

The gene calls are TRBV27 and TRBJ1-1; 12 positions agree with TRBD1. Germline CDR1 is MNHEY and CDR2 is SMNVEV (reference sequence). Losses at the gene ends were 4 bases for V and 4 bases for J; bases not matched to a gene: 1. The CDR3 loop spans 14 amino acids. The CDR3 DNA reads TGTGCCAGCAGTTGGGGACAGGGGGCCACTGAAGCTTTCTTT. Its translation is CASSWGQGATEAFF.

The CDR3: CASRLDRVSGNTIYF. CDR3 coding DNA: TGTGCCAGTAGGCTCGACAGGGTCTCTGGAAACACCATATATTTT. The chain combines TRBV19 with TRBJ1-3, with TRBD1 identical over 7 bases. Trimming cost V 6 bases and J 0 bases; bases outside gene matches: 5. The CDR3 has 15 residues. The germline CDR1 and CDR2 sequences are LNHDA and SQIVND (reference sequence).

The rearrangement uses TRBV5-1 and TRBJ2-1, with D unresolved. The V end was cut by 0 bases, the J end by 2 bases, with 6 bases between. This CDR3 is built from 14 residues. Per germline, CDR1 SGHRS and CDR2 YFSETQ. For the CDR3, the DNA is TGCGCCAGCAGCTTGGCGACAACCTACAATGAGCAGTTCTTC. Its protein is CASSLATTYNEQFF.

The V and J genes are TRBV6-4 and TRBJ1-5, with a tentative D call TRBD1 (6 bases). The CDR3 totals 19 residues. CDR1 is MRHNA, CDR2 SNTAGT, per germline. Trimming left V 2 bases short and J 3 bases short, with 23 bases between. As DNA, the CDR3 is TGTGCCAGCAGTGACACCCACAGGGAAAGGCAGGTAAACAATCAGCCCCAGCATTTT. This codes for CASSDTHRERQVNNQPQHF.

The chain links TRBV19 to TRBJ1-4; tentative D call: TRBD1 (6 bases). The V end lost 4 bases, the J end lost 8 bases, and 8 bases lay between the germline ends. The CDR3 runs to 12 residues. Looked up from germline, CDR1 is LNHDA and CDR2 is SQIVND (reference sequence). Here the CDR3 reads CASSKGEEKLFF. DNA for the CDR3: TGTGCCAGTAGTAAGGGGGAGGAAAAACTGTTTTTT.

The V call is TRBV15, the J call TRBJ1-4, with D tentatively TRBD1 (5 bases). CDR3 length: 16 amino acids. Germline lookup yields CDR1 LNHNV and CDR2 YYDKDF (reference sequence). Deletions cut 2 bases from V and 4 bases from J, with 14 bases between. In nucleotides, the CDR3 is TGTGCCACCAGCAGACCTGAAGGGACGGATAATGAAAAACTGTTTTTT. Translated, it gives CATSRPEGTDNEKLFF. Filled out from reference TRBV15 and TRBJ1-4, the complete variable domain reads DAMVIQNPRYQVTQFGKPVTLSCSQTLNHNVMYWYQQKSSQAPKLLFHYYDKDFNNEADTPDNFQSRRPNTSFCFLDIRSPGLGDTAMYLCATSRPEGTDNEKLFFGSGTQLSVL.

The chain is built from TRBV2 and TRBJ1-2; D unresolved. Trimming removed 2 bases from V and 6 bases from J, with 10 bases in between. The CDR3 consists of 13 residues. Per the germline V gene, CDR1 is SNHLY and CDR2 is FYNNEI. The CDR3 DNA sequence: TGTGCCAGCAGTGAAAAGGGAATCGATGGCTACACCTTC. This sequence encodes CASSEKGIDGYTF.

The J gene is TRBJ2-4, the V gene TRBV7-2; D gene ambiguous. The germline gives CDR1 SGHTA, CDR2 FQGNSA. The CDR3 runs 15 residues. Trimming shortened V by 5 bases and J by 0 bases, and 11 bases separated the two germline ends. The CDR3 nucleotides read TGTGCCAGCAGCCCCAATGGGATAGCCAAAAACATTCAGTACTTC. Protein sequence: CASSPNGIAKNIQYF.

J is TRBJ1-6 and V is TRBV19, with D hard to call. This CDR3 region has 14 residues. V was cut by 4 bases and J by 6 bases, with 10 bases left in between. Per the germline V gene, CDR1 is LNHDA and CDR2 is SQIVND (reference sequence). The CDR3 bases are TGTGCCAGTAGTAGAGTATGGGGTAATTCACCCCTCCACTTT. Amino acids: CASSRVWGNSPLHF.

The chain employs TRBV7-8 and TRBJ1-1, with D possibly being TRBD1 (5 bases). Trimming pared 1 base from V and 0 bases from J, leaving 15 bases between. Germline V gene sequence: CDR1 SGHVS, CDR2 FQNEAQ. There are 17 residues in the CDR3. CDR3 loop: CASSLERVGGMNTEAFF. The CDR3 bases are TGTGCCAGCAGCTTAGAAAGGGTGGGGGGAATGAACACTGAAGCTTTCTTT.

V and J are TRBV7-9 and TRBJ2-3; 9 positions agree with TRBD2. The CDR3 has 14 amino acids. Trimming took 5 bases from V and 5 from J; bases not matched to a gene: 5. Germline CDR1 reads SEHNR; CDR2 reads FQNEAQ (reference sequence). This chain's CDR3 is CASSPSGAGDTQYF. The CDR3 nucleotides read TGTGCCAGCAGCCCTAGCGGGGCTGGAGATACGCAGTATTTT.

The chain employs TRBV27 and TRBJ2-7; the D call may be TRBD1 or TRBD2 (5 bases each). Germline V gene data show CDR1 as MNHEY and CDR2 as SMNVEV (reference sequence). The CDR3 sequence is 13 residues long. Deletions cut 5 bases from V and 5 bases from J, with 13 bases between. The CDR3 spells CASSPGTRHEQYV. The CDR3 DNA sequence: TGTGCCAGCAGTCCCGGGACGAGGCACGAGCAGTACGTC.

J is TRBJ2-2 and V is TRBV4-3; D remains ambiguous. Per germline, CDR1 LGHNA and CDR2 YSLEER. CDR3 length equals 17 residues. V was shortened by 0 bases and J by 3 bases, with 14 bases between the two germline ends. CDR3 in DNA: TGCGCCAGCAGCCAAGATAACAGTGCATACTACACCGGGGAGCTGTTTTTT. It specifies CASSQDNSAYYTGELFF.